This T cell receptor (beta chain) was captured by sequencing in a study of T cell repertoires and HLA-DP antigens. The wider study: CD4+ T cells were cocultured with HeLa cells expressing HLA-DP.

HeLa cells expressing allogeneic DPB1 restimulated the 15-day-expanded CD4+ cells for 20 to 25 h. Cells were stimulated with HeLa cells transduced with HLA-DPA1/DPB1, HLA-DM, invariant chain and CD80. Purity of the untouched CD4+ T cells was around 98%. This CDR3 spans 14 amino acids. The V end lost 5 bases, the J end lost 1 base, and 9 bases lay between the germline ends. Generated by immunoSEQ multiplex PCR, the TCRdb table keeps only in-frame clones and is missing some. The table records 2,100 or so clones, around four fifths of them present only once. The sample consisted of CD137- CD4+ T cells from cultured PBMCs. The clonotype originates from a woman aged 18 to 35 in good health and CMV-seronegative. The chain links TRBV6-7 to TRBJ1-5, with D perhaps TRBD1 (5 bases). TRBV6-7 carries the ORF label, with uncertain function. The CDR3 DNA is TGTGCCAGCAGTCTAAGGGGAAGCAATCAGCCCCAGCATTTT. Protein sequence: CASSLRGSNQPQHF.